These 15 T cell receptor beta chains originate from one sample sequenced in a study of CD8 T cells in ankylosing spondylitis. TCRdb itself ran the 5' RACE reads through MiXCR, one entry per CDR3 protein. The sample contains about 360,000 distinct CDR3 sequences, 20% to 25% of which appear only once. Specimen: blood, either unsorted or a sorted T cell fraction (not recorded which). The receptors were gathered from a male donor with ankylosing spondylitis or in good health (not recorded which).

This rearrangement joins TRBV12-3 or TRBV12-4 to TRBJ2-5; D gene uncertain. Trimming pared 3 bases from V and 5 bases from J, leaving 13 bases between. CDR3 length equals 14 residues. Here the CDR3 DNA reads TGTGCCAGCAGTTTTGTAGGCCAAGGGGAGACCCAGTACTTC. Its protein product is CASSFVGQGETQYF.

This clonotype was seen more than once but under ten times. The chain recombines TRBV20-1 with TRBJ1-1, with 8 bases aligning to TRBD1. The germline CDR1 and CDR2 sequences are DFQATT and SNEGSKA (reference sequence). The CDR3 loop spans 14 amino acids. The ends lost 5 bases at V and 1 base at J; junction bases unmatched: 6. The DNA of the CDR3 is TGCAGTGCTTTTACCGGGACAGGGAACACTGAAGCTTTCTTT. This gives the protein CSAFTGTGNTEAFF.

The chain uses TRBV12-3 or TRBV12-4 and TRBJ1-2, with D maybe TRBD1 (5 bases). The CDR3 runs 14 residues. V lost 3 bases, J lost 2 bases, and 10 bases lay in between. Written as DNA, the CDR3 is TGTGCCAGCAGTTTTTGGGGGGGAAACTATGGCTACACCTTC. Translated: CASSFWGGNYGYTF.

The gene calls are TRBV20-1 and TRBJ2-1, with 7 bases that match TRBD2. Germline CDR1 DFQATT, CDR2 SNEGSKA (reference sequence). Germline trimming cut 6 bases from V and 4 bases from J; bases unmatched to any gene: 12. The CDR3 consists of 15 residues. CDR3 protein: CSATGSGTNYNEQFF. In DNA, the CDR3 is TGCAGTGCCACGGGGTCTGGGACTAATTACAATGAGCAGTTCTTC.

The gene calls are TRBV7-9 and TRBJ2-7, with TRBD1 matching over 7 bases. The CDR3 sequence is 17 residues long. V shed 4 bases, J shed 3 bases, and the junction held 15 bases outside the gene matches. Germline V gene data show CDR1 as SEHNR and CDR2 as FQNEAQ (reference sequence). CDR3 coding DNA: TGTGCCAGCAGCTCCTCATTTGGGACAGTCCCACACTACGAGCAGTACTTC. It is translated as CASSSSFGTVPHYEQYF.

This chain joins TRBV2 and TRBJ2-5, with 9 bases that match TRBD1. Per germline, CDR1 SNHLY and CDR2 FYNNEI. With V trimmed by 11 bases and J by 5 bases, 12 bases remained unmatched. CDR3 length: 14 residues. Written as DNA, the CDR3 is TGTGCCTTTGGCCCACAGGGGGCTGAGGAGACCCAGTACTTC. Translating it yields CAFGPQGAEETQYF. Using reference TRBV2 and TRBJ2-5 for the parts outside the CDR3, the full variable domain is EPEVTQTPSHQVTQMGQEVILRCVPISNHLYFYWYRQILGQKVEFLVSFYNNEISEKSEIFDDQFSVERPDGSNFTLKIRSTKLEDSAMYFCAFGPQGAEETQYFGPGTRLLVL.

The chain combines TRBV7-9 with TRBJ2-7, with D perhaps given as TRBD1 or TRBD2 (5 bases each). The germline CDR1 and CDR2 sequences are SEHNR and FQNEAQ (reference sequence). The germline V and J ends were trimmed by 2 bases and 7 bases, with 15 bases remaining between them. The length of the CDR3 is 14 residues. Here the CDR3 reads CASSLLPGRVEQYF. CDR3 coding DNA: TGTGCCAGCAGCTTACTGCCAGGGCGGGTTGAGCAGTACTTC.

The rearrangement joins TRBV6-1 to TRBJ1-4; 10 bases are shared with TRBD1. V lost 8 bases and J lost 8; bases outside the gene matches: 14. Germline CDR1 reads MNHNS; CDR2 reads SASEGT. The CDR3 runs 16 residues. The CDR3 loop is CASRESQGQGIEKLFF. The CDR3 nucleotides are TGTGCCAGCCGCGAATCCCAGGGACAGGGGATCGAAAAACTGTTTTTT.

This clonotype has just a few counts. One junction end disagrees with the germline gene, perhaps due to a read error. This rearrangement joins TRBV7-7 to TRBJ1-1, with 7 bases matching TRBD1. CDR1 is SSHAT and CDR2 is FNYEAQ in the germline V gene (reference sequence). The CDR3 length is 14 residues. The CDR3 spells CASSLRQGDTEAFF. Here the CDR3 DNA reads TGTGCTAGCAGCTTACGACAGGGAGACACTGAAGCTTTCTTT.

This clonotype has more than one count but fewer than ten. The chain couples TRBV7-9 to TRBJ2-5; D gene uncertain. The V and J ends lost 5 bases and 5 bases respectively, with 9 bases between them. This CDR3 has 12 residues. Germline V gene sequence: CDR1 SEHNR, CDR2 FQNEAQ (reference sequence). CDR3 in DNA: TGTGCCAGCAGCCCGGTCTTCGAGACCCAGTACTTC. It is translated as CASSPVFETQYF. Using reference TRBV7-9 and TRBJ2-5 for the parts outside the CDR3, the full variable domain is DTGVSQNPRHKITKRGQNVTFRCDPISEHNRLYWYRQTLGQGPEFLTYFQNEAQLEKSRLLSDRFSAERPKGSFSTLEIQRTEQGDSAMYLCASSPVFETQYFGPGTRLLVL.

The chain has TRBV5-5 and TRBJ2-1; a weak D match, TRBD2 (6 bases). Germline assignment: CDR1 SGHKS and CDR2 YYEKEE (reference sequence). The CDR3 is 15 amino acids. Trimming stripped 4 bases from V and 2 bases from J, with 13 bases between. CDR3 DNA: TGTGCCAGCAGCCCGGGGTGGGGGGCCTACAATGAGCAGTTCTTC. Translating gives CASSPGWGAYNEQFF.

J is TRBJ2-5 and V is TRBV11-2; D possibly corresponds to TRBD1 (5 bases). Germline assignment: CDR1 SGHAT and CDR2 FQNNGV. CDR3 length equals 15 residues. V was trimmed by 1 base and J by 5 bases, leaving 14 bases between them. The CDR3 is CASSLGPTEDETQYF. CDR3 DNA: TGTGCCAGCAGCTTAGGTCCGACAGAGGACGAGACCCAGTACTTC. Full variable domain (remainder filled in from reference TRBV11-2 and TRBJ2-5): EAGVAQSPRYKIIEKRQSVAFWCNPISGHATLYWYQQILGQGPKLLIQFQNNGVVDDSQLPKDRFSAERLKGVDSTLKIQPAKLEDSAVYLCASSLGPTEDETQYFGPGTRLLVL.

This clonotype was seen ten or more times. The chain uses TRBV12-3 or TRBV12-4 and TRBJ2-1; 7 bases agree with TRBD2. Trimming took 5 bases from V and 1 from J; bases not matched to a gene: 2. This CDR3 comprises 14 residues. CDR3 DNA sequence: TGTGCCAGCAGTCGGACTAGTTCCTACAATGAGCAGTTCTTC. Its translation is CASSRTSSYNEQFF.

The chain couples TRBV12-3 or TRBV12-4 to TRBJ1-4; D unclear. The CDR3 runs to 13 residues. The V end was cut by 6 bases, the J end by 8 bases, with 13 bases between. CDR3 amino acids: CASSVGFREKLFF. The CDR3 coding sequence is TGTGCCAGCAGCGTAGGGTTTAGAGAAAAACTGTTTTTT.

This clonotype turned up a few times. V gene TRBV6-5 combines with J gene TRBJ2-7, with D perhaps given as TRBD1 or TRBD2 (6 bases each). There are 13 residues in the CDR3. Germline-derived CDR1 and CDR2 are MNHEY and SVGAGI. Trimming shortened V by 0 bases and J by 6 bases, and 9 bases separated the two germline ends. CDR3 protein: CASSYSGGTEQYF. The CDR3, as DNA: TGTGCCAGCAGTTACTCCGGGGGCACCGAGCAGTACTTC.